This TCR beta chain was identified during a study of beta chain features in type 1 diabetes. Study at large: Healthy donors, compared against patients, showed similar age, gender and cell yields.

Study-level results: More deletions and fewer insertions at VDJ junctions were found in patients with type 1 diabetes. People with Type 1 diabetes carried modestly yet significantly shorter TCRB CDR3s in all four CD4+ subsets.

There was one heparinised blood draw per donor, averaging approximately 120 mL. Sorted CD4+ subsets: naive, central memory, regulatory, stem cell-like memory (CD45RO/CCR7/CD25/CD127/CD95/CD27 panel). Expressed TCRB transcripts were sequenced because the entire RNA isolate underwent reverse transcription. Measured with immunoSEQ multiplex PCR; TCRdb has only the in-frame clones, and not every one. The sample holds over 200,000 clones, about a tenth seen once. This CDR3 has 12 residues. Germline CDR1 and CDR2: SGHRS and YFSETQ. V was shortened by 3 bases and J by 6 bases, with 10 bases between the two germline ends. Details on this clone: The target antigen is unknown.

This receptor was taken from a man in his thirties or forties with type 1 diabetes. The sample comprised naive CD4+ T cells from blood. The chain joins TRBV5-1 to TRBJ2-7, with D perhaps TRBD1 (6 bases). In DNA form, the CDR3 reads TGCGCCAGCAGCTGGGGGCAGGGCGAGCAGTACTTC. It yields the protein CASSWGQGEQYF.